These T cell receptor beta chains were read from a single sample in a study of a mutant IDH1 vaccine in newly diagnosed glioma. The antigens these receptors bind are not known. TCRdb's table, derived via immunoSEQ multiplex PCR, lists solely in-frame clones and lacks some. The profile shows about 66,000 clones, 65% to 85% of them singletons. This sample comprised PBMCs, obtained from a glioma patient whose treatment included an IDH1 peptide vaccine. The receptor source for this set is a woman aged 45 to 65 with glioma. Both conserved end residues are part of each CDR3. The order of the fields is D gene, V gene, CDR3 protein. The D gene is left open where the match is weak.

d_call: -
v_call: TRBV6-6
cdr3_aa: CASSYSTGSTHTQYF

d_call: -
v_call: TRBV5-6
cdr3_aa: CASSLQTHSYEQYF

d_call: TRBD2
v_call: TRBV6-6
cdr3_aa: CASSRETSGADTQYF

d_call: -
v_call: TRBV6-4
cdr3_aa: CASSAGRGEKLFF

d_call: -
v_call: TRBV21-1
cdr3_aa: CAGRTGGTEAFF

d_call: -
v_call: TRBV6-1
cdr3_aa: CASILSTGDTEAFF

d_call: -
v_call: TRBV7-6
cdr3_aa: CASSSRLDGNYGYTF

d_call: -
v_call: TRBV9
cdr3_aa: CASSGGGTSYNEQFF

d_call: -
v_call: TRBV5-8
cdr3_aa: CASSFGSGSTEAFF

d_call: -
v_call: TRBV5-6
cdr3_aa: CASSLGGNYGYTF

d_call: TRBD1
v_call: TRBV19
cdr3_aa: CASIWTGSTGELFF

d_call: TRBD1
v_call: TRBV7-9
cdr3_aa: CASSKTTGDEQYF

d_call: TRBD2
v_call: TRBV7-9
cdr3_aa: CASSATSGANYEQYF

d_call: -
v_call: TRBV29-1
cdr3_aa: CSAKRAGPTNEKLFF

d_call: -
v_call: TRBV6-1
cdr3_aa: CASSALGGMRYGYTF

d_call: -
v_call: TRBV7-3
cdr3_aa: CASSLEYTSTDTQYF

d_call: TRBD2
v_call: TRBV27
cdr3_aa: CASSPRLAGETQYF

d_call: TRBD2
v_call: TRBV6-5
cdr3_aa: CASSPGGEYEQYF

d_call: -
v_call: TRBV4-2
cdr3_aa: CASSQDPSSGNTIYF

d_call: -
v_call: TRBV27
cdr3_aa: CASISHAGRSLAGELFF

d_call: TRBD2
v_call: TRBV7-8
cdr3_aa: CASSWEGREQYF

d_call: -
v_call: TRBV2
cdr3_aa: CASSEETGWRNYGYTF

d_call: TRBD1
v_call: TRBV4-1
cdr3_aa: CASSQPGQGRANYGYTF

d_call: TRBD2
v_call: TRBV5-1
cdr3_aa: CASSLRPLAGEETQYF

d_call: -
v_call: TRBV15
cdr3_aa: CATSRDKGLNQPQHF

d_call: -
v_call: TRBV11-2
cdr3_aa: CASSLVQGTNTEAFF

d_call: -
v_call: TRBV5-6
cdr3_aa: CASSFGTGVNQPQHF

d_call: -
v_call: TRBV9
cdr3_aa: CASSPGSSGNTIYF

d_call: TRBD1
v_call: TRBV5-1
cdr3_aa: CASSLGPPGQGTYEQYF

d_call: -
v_call: TRBV11-2
cdr3_aa: CASSLDWGVGQPQHF

d_call: -
v_call: TRBV9
cdr3_aa: CASSVESRPLYGYTF

d_call: -
v_call: TRBV19
cdr3_aa: CASSPLGPLGYTF

d_call: TRBD2
v_call: TRBV2
cdr3_aa: CASSESRGTSGGHHYPNIYNEQFF

d_call: -
v_call: TRBV19
cdr3_aa: CASSSRGPPEKLFF

d_call: -
v_call: TRBV6-5
cdr3_aa: CASRYTDTQYF

d_call: -
v_call: TRBV4-1
cdr3_aa: CASGRTVDGQPQHF

d_call: TRBD2
v_call: TRBV6-1
cdr3_aa: CASSETSGGPDTQYF

d_call: -
v_call: TRBV9
cdr3_aa: CASSVTPTHYNEQFF

d_call: TRBD2
v_call: TRBV9
cdr3_aa: CASREGGNTGELFF

d_call: TRBD2
v_call: TRBV5-1
cdr3_aa: CASSQKQAGGPEQFF

d_call: -
v_call: TRBV4-3
cdr3_aa: CASSQDRGMGEKLFF

d_call: -
v_call: TRBV27
cdr3_aa: CASSFSPGINEQFF

d_call: -
v_call: TRBV9
cdr3_aa: CASSVGGTGGNEQFF

d_call: -
v_call: TRBV20-1
cdr3_aa: CSARGPAFF

d_call: -
v_call: TRBV2
cdr3_aa: CASRVDFESRGEAYEQYF

d_call: -
v_call: TRBV19
cdr3_aa: CATRVGNTIYF

d_call: -
v_call: TRBV2
cdr3_aa: CASSEEFEQYF

d_call: TRBD1
v_call: TRBV6-6
cdr3_aa: CASSSPDRGTTEAFF

d_call: -
v_call: TRBV7-9
cdr3_aa: CASSLPRGTQETQYF

d_call: -
v_call: TRBV4-2
cdr3_aa: CASSQDLHEQFF

d_call: -
v_call: TRBV19
cdr3_aa: CATSPLLRQTYEQYF

d_call: -
v_call: TRBV19
cdr3_aa: CASSPTKAEYMNTEAFF

d_call: -
v_call: TRBV28
cdr3_aa: CASKVRTHYGYTF

d_call: TRBD1
v_call: TRBV19
cdr3_aa: CATKGVGRDRGPFGVLYEQYF

d_call: -
v_call: TRBV5-1
cdr3_aa: CASSGTGGGGEKLFF

d_call: TRBD1
v_call: TRBV10-3
cdr3_aa: CAISSGQGDEKLFF

d_call: -
v_call: TRBV5-1
cdr3_aa: CASSPDSSNQPQHF

d_call: -
v_call: TRBV7-8
cdr3_aa: CASRDSLHTGPGNTIYF

d_call: TRBD1
v_call: TRBV5-1
cdr3_aa: CASSQDREIGEAFF